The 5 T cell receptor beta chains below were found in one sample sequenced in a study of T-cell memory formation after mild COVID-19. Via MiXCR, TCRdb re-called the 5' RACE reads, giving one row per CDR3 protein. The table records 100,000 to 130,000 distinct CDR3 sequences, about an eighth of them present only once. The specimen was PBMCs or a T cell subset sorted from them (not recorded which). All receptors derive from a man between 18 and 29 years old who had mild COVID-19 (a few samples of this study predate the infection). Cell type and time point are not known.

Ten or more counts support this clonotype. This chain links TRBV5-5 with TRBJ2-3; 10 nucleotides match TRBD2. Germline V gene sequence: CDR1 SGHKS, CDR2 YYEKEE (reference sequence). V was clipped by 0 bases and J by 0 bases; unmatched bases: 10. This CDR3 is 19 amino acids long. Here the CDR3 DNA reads TGTGCCAGCAGCTTGGTCTTAGCGGGGGGTTCCACTAGCACAGATACGCAGTATTTT. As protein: CASSLVLAGGSTSTDTQYF.

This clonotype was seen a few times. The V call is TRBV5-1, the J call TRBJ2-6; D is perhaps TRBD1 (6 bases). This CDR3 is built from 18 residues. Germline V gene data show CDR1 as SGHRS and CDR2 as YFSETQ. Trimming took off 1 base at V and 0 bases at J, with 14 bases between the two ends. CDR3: CASSLYLTGGSGANVLTF. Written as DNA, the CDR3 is TGCGCCAGCAGCTTGTATCTGACAGGAGGCTCTGGGGCCAACGTCCTGACTTTC.

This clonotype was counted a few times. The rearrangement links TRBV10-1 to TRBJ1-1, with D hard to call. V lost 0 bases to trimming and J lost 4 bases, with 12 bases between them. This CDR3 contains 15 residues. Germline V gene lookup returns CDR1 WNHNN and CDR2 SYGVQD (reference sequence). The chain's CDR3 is CASSESGFGGTEAFF. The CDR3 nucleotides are TGCGCCAGCAGTGAGTCCGGGTTTGGAGGCACTGAAGCTTTCTTT.

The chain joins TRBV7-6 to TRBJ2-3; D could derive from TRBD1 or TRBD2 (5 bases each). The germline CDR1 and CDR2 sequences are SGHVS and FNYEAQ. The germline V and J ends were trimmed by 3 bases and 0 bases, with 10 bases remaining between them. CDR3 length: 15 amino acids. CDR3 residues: CASSFQGPSTDTQYF. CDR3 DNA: TGTGCCAGCAGCTTTCAGGGACCTAGCACAGATACGCAGTATTTT. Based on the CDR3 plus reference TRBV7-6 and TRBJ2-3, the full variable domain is GAGVSQSPRYKVTKRGQDVALRCDPISGHVSLYWYRQALGQGPEFLTYFNYEAQQDKSGLPNDRFSAERPEGSISTLTIQRTEQRDSAMYRCASSFQGPSTDTQYFGPGTRLTVL.

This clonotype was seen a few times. CDR3 DNA sequence: TGTGCCAGCAGCCCCAGTGCAGATACGCAGTATTTT. Translation: CASSPSADTQYF. The rearrangement uses TRBV7-9 and TRBJ2-3; D unresolved. The CDR3 contains 12 residues. Germline loops: CDR1 SEHNR, CDR2 FQNEAQ (reference sequence). Deletions cut 5 bases from V and 4 bases from J, with 7 bases between.